This T cell receptor beta chain is from a study of Graves' ophthalmopathy and Graves' hyperthyroidism. Per the germline V gene, CDR1 is SQVTM and CDR2 is ANQGSEA. V was shortened by 4 bases and J by 7 bases, with 11 bases between the two germline ends. The CDR3 extends over 11 amino acids. TCR beta CDR3 amplification used RNA transcripts. The first-round RT-PCR employed HTBI primers together with the Qiagen OneStep RT-PCR kit. A multiplex PCR was then performed as the second round. Using its own MiXCR run on the multiplex PCR reads, TCRdb lists one record per CDR3 protein. The sample has 400,000 or so distinct CDR3 sequences; about a sixth are singletons. Hyperthyroidism was considered stable when no ophthalmopathy appeared within 18 months of follow-up.

The sample was peripheral blood. This TCR was sampled from an adult woman with stable Graves' hyperthyroidism. The chain combines TRBV29-1 with TRBJ2-7; D is perhaps TRBD2 (6 bases). DNA of the CDR3: TGCAGCGTTGGGGACTTTAGGGAGCAGTACTTC. It codes for CSVGDFREQYF.